One sample yielded the 30 T cell receptor beta chains listed below, sequenced in a study of cytomegalovirus exposure and HLA in healthy donors. The PCR employed 60 Vbeta primers together with 13 Jbeta primers. The method was immunoSEQ multiplex PCR; TCRdb's version includes in-frame clones alone and lacks a portion of them. The sample has about 110,000 clones, less than 75% seen once. Input material: PBMCs. The receptors come from a man aged 35-49 years in good health and CMV-seropositive.

The chain links TRBV6-1 to TRBJ2-5, with TRBD2 matching over 10 bases. The CDR3 covers 15 residues. From germline, CDR1 is MNHNS and CDR2 SASEGT. V gave up 6 bases and J gave up 5 bases; unmatched junction bases: 9. CDR3 DNA sequence: TGTGCCAGCAGAACAGGGCTAGCGGGAGTTGAGACCCAGTACTTC. Translated: CASRTGLAGVETQYF.

V and J are TRBV27 and TRBJ1-5; the match to TRBD1 covers 9 bases. The CDR3 is 14 residues long. V shed 1 base and J 7 bases; nucleotides not matched to a gene: 2. From germline, CDR1 is MNHEY and CDR2 SMNVEV (reference sequence). Here the CDR3 reads CASSLLQGAQPQHF. The CDR3 bases are TGTGCCAGCAGTTTATTACAGGGGGCGCAGCCCCAGCATTTT.

A few counts support this clone. The chain links TRBV27 to TRBJ2-3; TRBD2 agrees at 7 bases. V lost 5 bases, J lost 3 bases, and 11 bases stayed unmatched. The CDR3 is made up of 16 amino acids. Germline V gene lookup returns CDR1 MNHEY and CDR2 SMNVEV (reference sequence). CDR3 residues: CASSPLPGSGTDTQYF. Written as DNA, the CDR3 is TGTGCCAGCAGTCCCCTCCCTGGTAGCGGGACAGATACGCAGTATTTT.

To note about this clone: Sequence at one end of the junction differs from germline and may be a read error. The sample has other DNA sequences that encode this CDR3 too. J is TRBJ1-1 and V is TRBV5-4; D may be TRBD1 (5 bases). This CDR3 has 13 amino acids. The germline V gene has CDR1 SGHNT and CDR2 YYREEE (reference sequence). The CDR3, as DNA: TGCGCCAGCAGCTTGGCGGGGGTGGGGGAAGCTTTCTTT. Protein product: CASSLAGVGEAFF.

The genes are TRBV19 and TRBJ1-4; D is undetermined. The V end lost 7 bases, the J end lost 2 bases, and 11 bases lay between the germline ends. The CDR3 runs 14 residues. Looked up from germline, CDR1 is LNHDA and CDR2 is SQIVND (reference sequence). The CDR3 nucleotides read TGTGCCAGTAAGGAGGGTATTACTAATGAAAAACTGTTTTTT. Translating it yields CASKEGITNEKLFF.

For the CDR3, the DNA is TGTGCCAGCAGCTTCCCAGGGGCCCCCTATGGCTACACCTTC. Translation gives CASSFPGAPYGYTF. This rearrangement joins TRBV5-6 to TRBJ1-2; D might be TRBD1 (6 bases). The ends were cut back, 2 bases at V and 4 bases at J, with 12 bases in the middle. This CDR3 region has 14 residues. The germline CDR1 and CDR2 sequences are SGHDT and YYEEEE.

This sequence joins TRBV6-1 and TRBJ2-3, with a weak D call TRBD2 (6 bases). Germline V gene sequence: CDR1 MNHNS, CDR2 SASEGT. The length of the CDR3 is 14 residues. V was shortened by 6 bases and J by 6 bases, with 16 bases between the two germline ends. CDR3 amino acids: CASRMGGVLDTQYF. The CDR3 bases are TGTGCCAGCAGGATGGGGGGAGTGTTGGATACGCAGTATTTT.

The V call is TRBV11-2, the J call TRBJ2-1; D unresolved. The CDR3 extends over 13 amino acids. Germline-derived CDR1 and CDR2 are SGHAT and FQNNGV. V was trimmed by 4 bases and J by 4 bases, leaving 8 bases between them. CDR3 sequence reads: CASSWLGYNEQFF. CDR3 coding DNA: TGTGCCAGCAGCTGGCTCGGGTACAATGAGCAGTTCTTC.

V is TRBV7-2 and J is TRBJ1-5, with 7 bases aligning to TRBD1. Trimming at V came to 5 bases and at J to 2 bases, leaving 6 bases not matched to a gene. The germline V gene encodes CDR1 SGHTA and CDR2 FQGNSA. This CDR3 is built from 15 residues. DNA of the CDR3: TGTGCCAGCAGCGAACAGGGGATTGGCAATCAGCCCCAGCATTTT. Its translation: CASSEQGIGNQPQHF.

CDR3 sequence: CASSLSLTGGPNQPQHF. The CDR3 region has the DNA TGTGCCAGCAGCTTAAGTTTGACAGGGGGTCCCAATCAGCCCCAGCATTTT. This sequence joins TRBV7-9 and TRBJ1-5, with 9 bases aligning to TRBD1. The CDR3 contains 17 residues. CDR1 and CDR2 from the germline V gene are SEHNR and FQNEAQ (reference sequence). With 2 bases clipped from V and 3 bases from J, the junction kept 8 bases outside the gene matches.

The chain is built from TRBV13 and TRBJ2-7, with D possibly matching TRBD1 (6 bases). CDR1 and CDR2 (germline): PRHDT, FYEKMQ (reference sequence). V was cut by 3 bases and J by 3 bases, with 12 bases left in between. The CDR3 is made up of 14 amino acids. CDR3 region: CASSFSGDDYEQYF. For the CDR3, the DNA is TGTGCCAGCAGCTTCTCAGGGGACGACTACGAGCAGTACTTC. The full variable domain, completed using reference TRBV13 and TRBJ2-7, is AAGVIQSPRHLIKEKRETATLKCYPIPRHDTVYWYQQGPGQDPQFLISFYEKMQSDKGSIPDRFSAQQFSDYHSELNMSSLELGDSALYFCASSFSGDDYEQYFGPGTRLTVT.

This clone came up a few times. The chain carries TRBV4-2 and TRBJ2-2; 10 nucleotides align to TRBD1. Trimming at V came to 5 bases and at J to 7 bases, leaving 7 bases not matched to a gene. The CDR3 totals 15 residues. Germline CDR1 LGHNA, CDR2 YNFKEQ. CDR3 in DNA: TGTGCCAGCAGCTCCCGGGACAGGGGAAACGGGGAGCTGTTTTTT. Translated, it gives CASSSRDRGNGELFF.

The sample holds a few counts of this clone. This chain uses TRBV7-2 with TRBJ1-2; no clear D. Germline V lookup: CDR1 SGHTA, CDR2 FQGNSA. Trimming removed 1 base at V and 8 bases at J, with 8 bases between. The CDR3 length is 12 residues. CDR3 loop: CASSLGREGYTF. The CDR3 region has the DNA TGTGCCAGCAGCTTAGGACGGGAGGGCTACACCTTC.

The chain joins TRBV15 to TRBJ1-5; D not resolved. Trimming shortened V by 0 bases and J by 0 bases, and 6 bases separated the two germline ends. The CDR3 runs 15 residues. Germline values: CDR1 LNHNV, CDR2 YYDKDF (reference sequence). The chain's CDR3 is CATSRDRNSNQPQHF. The CDR3 nucleotides are TGTGCCACCAGCAGAGACAGGAATAGCAATCAGCCCCAGCATTTT. Based on the CDR3 plus reference TRBV15 and TRBJ1-5, the full variable domain is DAMVIQNPRYQVTQFGKPVTLSCSQTLNHNVMYWYQQKSSQAPKLLFHYYDKDFNNEADTPDNFQSRRPNTSFCFLDIRSPGLGDTAMYLCATSRDRNSNQPQHFGDGTRLSIL.

This sequence joins TRBV30 and TRBJ2-2; tentative D call: TRBD1 (6 bases). The CDR3 totals 15 residues. Germline loops: CDR1 GTSNPN, CDR2 SVGIG (reference sequence). V was pared by 2 bases and J by 0 bases, with 10 bases between. The CDR3 DNA is TGTGCCTGGAGTACCGACAGGCCGAACACCGGGGAGCTGTTTTTT. Protein: CAWSTDRPNTGELFF.

This chain connects TRBV13 to TRBJ2-2, with 7 bases lining up with TRBD2. The CDR3 covers 16 residues. V trimming: 3 bases; J trimming: 0 bases; junction bases outside the gene matches: 4. CDR1 is PRHDT, CDR2 FYEKMQ, per germline (reference sequence). CDR3 sequence (DNA): TGTGCCAGCAGCTTGCTAGCGGAGACGAACACCGGGGAGCTGTTTTTT. Protein: CASSLLAETNTGELFF.

The V call is TRBV7-2, the J call TRBJ2-1, with 8 bases that match TRBD2. CDR1 and CDR2 from the germline V gene are SGHTA and FQGNSA. V lost 4 bases to trimming and J lost 3 bases; unmatched junction nucleotides: 5. The CDR3 sequence is 15 residues long. CDR3 bases: TGTGCCAGCAGCTCCCCGGGACTAGTCTACAATGAGCAGTTCTTC. Its translation is CASSSPGLVYNEQFF.

V is TRBV4-2 and J is TRBJ2-7; weak D call: TRBD2 (5 bases). Germline V lookup: CDR1 LGHNA, CDR2 YNFKEQ. V was pared by 1 base and J by 0 bases, with 7 bases between. The CDR3 contains 14 residues. Here the CDR3 DNA reads TGTGCCAGCAGCCAAGTAGGGAGCTCCTACGAGCAGTACTTC. This translates into CASSQVGSSYEQYF.

This chain joins TRBV27 and TRBJ2-5; 14 nucleotides align to TRBD2. This CDR3 has 15 residues. The V and J ends lost 4 bases and 4 bases, in that order; junction bases with no gene match: 2. Per germline, CDR1 MNHEY and CDR2 SMNVEV (reference sequence). The CDR3 nucleotides are TGTGCCAGCAGTTCTGGGACTAGCGGGAGAGAGACCCAGTACTTC. This encodes CASSSGTSGRETQYF.

The chain uses TRBV6-4 and TRBJ2-7; 7 nucleotides align to TRBD1. CDR1 is MRHNA and CDR2 is SNTAGT in the germline V gene. The CDR3 runs 17 residues. With V trimmed by 6 bases and J by 3 bases, 17 bases remained unmatched. The CDR3 region is CASSDDRVARLYYEQYV. The DNA of the CDR3 is TGTGCCAGCAGCGACGACAGGGTGGCCAGATTATACTACGAGCAGTACGTC.

This clone showed up just a few times. The chain carries TRBV6-5 and TRBJ1-1; D gene uncertain. Germline CDR1 MNHEY, CDR2 SVGAGI. V lost 7 bases, J lost 4 bases, and 16 bases lay in between. CDR3 size: 14 residues. CDR3 coding DNA: TGTGCCAGCAATAGAGCGGGAGGGCCCACTGAAGCTTTCTTT. It is translated as CASNRAGGPTEAFF.

The rearrangement joins TRBV30 to TRBJ2-2; 8 bases are shared with TRBD2. Trimming took 0 bases from V and 5 from J; bases not matched to a gene: 5. Germline V gene lookup returns CDR1 GTSNPN and CDR2 SVGIG (reference sequence). The length of the CDR3 is 15 residues. CDR3 sequence (DNA): TGTGCCTGGAGTGTAGTAGCGGGAAGGACCGGGGAGCTGTTTTTT. This sequence encodes CAWSVVAGRTGELFF.

The rearrangement uses TRBV30 and TRBJ2-1, with 8 bases lining up with TRBD2. J lost 8 bases, V lost 1 base, and 7 bases had no gene match. Per the germline V gene, CDR1 is GTSNPN and CDR2 is SVGIG (reference sequence). CDR3 size: 14 residues. The CDR3 here is CAWSASGGRDEQFF. As DNA, the CDR3 is TGTGCCTGGAGTGCCTCGGGAGGGCGCGATGAGCAGTTCTTC.

This clone was counted a few times. This chain uses TRBV28 with TRBJ2-7; no definite D call. The CDR3 is 12 amino acids. Germline CDR1 MDHEN, CDR2 SYDVKM. The ends were cut back, 2 bases at V and 9 bases at J, with 11 bases in the middle. CDR3 in amino acids: CASSLSSGLQYF. The CDR3 bases are TGTGCCAGCAGTTTAAGTTCGGGTTTGCAGTACTTC.

This clone has more than one count but fewer than ten. This rearrangement joins TRBV2 to TRBJ2-2, with 8 bases matching TRBD1. V lost 6 bases to trimming and J lost 6 bases; unmatched junction nucleotides: 9. The CDR3 is 15 amino acids. The germline V gene encodes CDR1 SNHLY and CDR2 FYNNEI. The CDR3 region is CASRESGTGSGELFF. The DNA of the CDR3 is TGTGCCAGCAGGGAATCCGGGACAGGTTCCGGGGAGCTGTTTTTT.

The rearrangement uses TRBV25-1 and TRBJ2-1; the match to TRBD1 covers 8 bases. CDR1 and CDR2 (germline): MGHDK, SYGVNS. The CDR3 is 14 amino acids. After removal of 1 base from V and 5 bases from J, the junction contained 1 base not matched to a gene. The CDR3 loop reads CASSEWTGNNEQFF. CDR3 bases: TGTGCCAGCAGTGAATGGACAGGGAACAATGAGCAGTTCTTC. The full variable domain, its missing parts supplied by reference TRBV25-1 and TRBJ2-1, is EADIYQTPRYLVIGTGKKITLECSQTMGHDKMYWYQQDPGMELHLIHYSYGVNSTEKGDLSSESTVSRIRTEHFPLTLESARPSHTSQYLCASSEWTGNNEQFFGPGTRLTVL.

Only a few counts were recorded for this clone. V usage is TRBV10-1 and J usage is TRBJ2-1; D remains unclear. This CDR3 region has 14 residues. Per germline, CDR1 WNHNN and CDR2 SYGVQD (reference sequence). V gave up 5 bases and J gave up 0 bases, with 8 bases separating them. The CDR3 DNA follows: TGCGCCAGCAGTAGCGTGAGCTCCTACAATGAGCAGTTCTTC. This gives the protein CASSSVSSYNEQFF.

This clone was counted a few times. This sequence joins TRBV6-5 and TRBJ1-2; no definite D call. V gave up 3 bases and J gave up 4 bases, with 9 bases separating them. The CDR3 is made up of 13 amino acids. Germline loops: CDR1 MNHEY, CDR2 SVGAGI. CDR3 loop: CASSYRNSYGYTF. The CDR3 bases are TGTGCCAGCAGTTATAGGAACAGCTATGGCTACACCTTC.

The chain recombines TRBV5-6 with TRBJ2-1; the D gene is possibly TRBD2 (6 bases). CDR1 is SGHDT and CDR2 is YYEEEE in the germline V gene. The CDR3 runs 12 residues. The V and J ends lost 0 bases and 9 bases respectively, with 7 bases between them. CDR3 sequence (DNA): TGTGCCAGCAGCTTGGGAGCGGGTGAGCAGTTCTTC. Protein sequence: CASSLGAGEQFF.

The V gene is TRBV12-5, the J gene TRBJ2-1, with TRBD2 as a possible D gene (6 bases). CDR1 and CDR2 from the germline V gene are LGHNT and FRNRAP. This CDR3 is 13 amino acids long. Trimming removed 6 bases from V and 6 bases from J, with 12 bases in between. The CDR3 DNA reads TGTGCTAGTGGCCGCGGGACCGTCAATGAGCAGTTCTTC. Protein product: CASGRGTVNEQFF.